These 20 T cell receptor beta chains share one sample of origin, sequenced in a study of blood T cell repertoires in COVID-19. Profiling relied on immunoSEQ multiplex PCR, and the TCRdb table lists in-frame clones only, not all of them. Of 300,000 to 450,000 clones detected, 75% to 90% appear once; the ten largest clones hold 3% to 4%. What was sequenced was peripheral blood. These receptors came from a woman aged 18-29 years with acute or convalescent COVID-19.

This chain uses TRBV5-1 with TRBJ2-7; 7 bases agree with TRBD2. Trimming at V came to 0 bases and at J to 7 bases, leaving 4 bases not matched to a gene. CDR1 and CDR2 (germline): SGHRS, YFSETQ. CDR3 length: 13 amino acids. CDR3 sequence: CASSLGTREEQYF. As DNA, the CDR3 is TGCGCCAGCAGCTTGGGGACTAGGGAGGAGCAGTACTTC.

CDR3 DNA: TGTGCTAGTGGTTTGAGCCCCGCTTCCTGGGAGACCCAGTACTTC. As protein: CASGLSPASWETQYF. The gene calls are TRBV12-5 and TRBJ2-5; D remains ambiguous. Germline loops: CDR1 LGHNT, CDR2 FRNRAP. Trimming shortened V by 2 bases and J by 5 bases, and 15 bases separated the two germline ends. The CDR3 contains 15 residues.

J is TRBJ1-2 and V is TRBV7-2; 12 nucleotides line up with TRBD1. The V gene end was trimmed by 4 bases and the J gene end by 8 bases; junction bases not matched to a gene: 11. Germline CDR1 SGHTA, CDR2 FQGNSA. The CDR3 totals 16 residues. CDR3 sequence (DNA): TGTGCCAGCAGCTCGGGGACAGGGGGCGTAATAGGAGGCTACACCTTC. This encodes CASSSGTGGVIGGYTF.

This clone was recorded once. The rearrangement links TRBV2 to TRBJ2-3; 8 bases agree with TRBD2. Germline trimming cut 7 bases from V and 6 bases from J; bases unmatched to any gene: 12. This CDR3 region has 15 residues. Germline values: CDR1 SNHLY, CDR2 FYNNEI. CDR3 DNA sequence: TGTGCCAGCATCCTCGGGAGGGGGAAGGCGGATACGCAGTATTTT. Its translation is CASILGRGKADTQYF.

This chain connects TRBV4-1 to TRBJ2-2, with a tentative D call TRBD2 (6 bases). The length of the CDR3 is 15 residues. V lost 1 base and J lost 5, with 11 bases in between. CDR1 is MGHRA, CDR2 YSYEKL, per germline. CDR3 loop: CASSQGPGVTGELFF. The CDR3 DNA is TGCGCCAGCAGCCAAGGCCCGGGAGTTACCGGGGAGCTGTTTTTT.

The rearrangement uses TRBV10-3 and TRBJ2-1, with TRBD1 matching over 10 bases. This CDR3 has 15 amino acids. Germline V CDR1 and CDR2: ENHRY, SYGVKD. The V gene end was trimmed by 6 bases and the J gene end by 5 bases; junction bases not matched to a gene: 7. CDR3 sequence: CAISDRDRGNNEQFF. As DNA, the CDR3 is TGTGCCATCAGCGACCGGGACAGGGGCAACAATGAGCAGTTCTTC.

The rearrangement joins TRBV2 to TRBJ2-7; 7 bases are a match to TRBD1. The CDR3 contains 16 residues. With 7 bases clipped from V and 5 bases from J, the junction kept 17 bases outside the gene matches. Looked up from germline, CDR1 is SNHLY and CDR2 is FYNNEI. In DNA form, the CDR3 reads TGTGCCAGCAAAAGAGATAGACAGGGTGAGGTTAACGAGCAGTACTTC. Protein sequence: CASKRDRQGEVNEQYF.

J is TRBJ1-2 and V is TRBV7-9; 7 positions agree with TRBD1. This CDR3 is 13 amino acids long. Trimming cost V 5 bases and J 8 bases; bases outside gene matches: 8. The germline V gene encodes CDR1 SEHNR and CDR2 FQNEAQ (reference sequence). CDR3 in amino acids: CASSLAGTDGYTF. CDR3 sequence (DNA): TGTGCCAGCAGCCTGGCCGGGACAGACGGCTACACCTTC.

This clone has a single count. The chain links TRBV29-1 to TRBJ2-7; TRBD2 aligns across 7 bases. With 2 bases clipped from V and 2 bases from J, the junction kept 3 bases outside the gene matches. Germline V gene data show CDR1 as SQVTM and CDR2 as ANQGSEA. CDR3 length: 13 residues. In DNA, the CDR3 is TGCAGCGTTGAACTAGCGGAGGCCTACGAGCAGTACTTC. Its translation is CSVELAEAYEQYF.

V and J are TRBV27 and TRBJ1-5; weak D call: TRBD1 (5 bases). The germline V gene has CDR1 MNHEY and CDR2 SMNVEV (reference sequence). This CDR3 contains 17 residues. V dropped 1 base and J dropped 7 bases, with 20 bases sitting between them. The CDR3 DNA sequence: TGTGCCAGCAGTTTATATTACGGGGGGGTGGGGCACCAGCCCCAGCATTTT. Protein sequence: CASSLYYGGVGHQPQHF.

The chain combines TRBV29-1 with TRBJ1-4; D is unclear. Germline V gene lookup returns CDR1 SQVTM and CDR2 ANQGSEA. The CDR3 is 14 amino acids. V gave up 3 bases and J gave up 4 bases, with 12 bases separating them. CDR3 nucleotides: TGCAGCGTTGAGGTGCACGGACTTAATGAAAAACTGTTTTTT. This encodes CSVEVHGLNEKLFF.

The rearrangement uses TRBV24-1 and TRBJ2-2; D gene ambiguous. Germline V gene lookup returns CDR1 KGHDR and CDR2 SFDVKD. Trimming pared 3 bases from V and 0 bases from J, leaving 10 bases between. This CDR3 has 16 amino acids. CDR3 coding DNA: TGTGCCACCAGTGATCCGACAACCACGAACACCGGGGAGCTGTTTTTT. Translation: CATSDPTTTNTGELFF.

V usage is TRBV7-9 and J usage is TRBJ2-7; D gene ambiguous. Germline assignment: CDR1 SEHNR and CDR2 FQNEAQ (reference sequence). CDR3 size: 15 residues. V lost 2 bases, J lost 2 bases, and 13 bases lay in between. This chain's CDR3 is CASSLTGHEAYEQYF. The CDR3 nucleotides are TGTGCCAGCAGCTTAACGGGTCACGAGGCCTACGAGCAGTACTTC.

This sequence joins TRBV7-2 and TRBJ1-2; 7 bases align to TRBD1. The length of the CDR3 is 18 residues. The ends lost 4 bases at V and 8 bases at J; junction bases unmatched: 22. Germline-derived CDR1 and CDR2 are SGHTA and FQGNSA. The CDR3 DNA sequence: TGTGCCAGCAGCTCCCCCCGGGACAGCAACATCCCTTTGGGAGGCTACACCTTC. Protein: CASSSPRDSNIPLGGYTF.

V and J are TRBV19 and TRBJ2-7; TRBD1 matches 11 bases. The CDR3 consists of 15 residues. Trimming removed 3 bases from V and 1 base from J; junction bases left unmatched: 2. The germline V gene has CDR1 LNHDA and CDR2 SQIVND (reference sequence). The CDR3 nucleotides are TGTGCCAGTAGTATGGGGACAGGGGGTTCCTACGAGCAGTACTTC. Encoded protein: CASSMGTGGSYEQYF.

This clone was picked up a small number of times. The rearrangement links TRBV4-1 to TRBJ2-1, with 14 bases matching TRBD2. The length of the CDR3 is 16 residues. V trimming: 3 bases; J trimming: 5 bases; junction bases outside the gene matches: 3. CDR1 is MGHRA and CDR2 is YSYEKL in the germline V gene. The CDR3 sequence: CASSHPGLAGDNEQFF. The CDR3 DNA sequence: TGCGCCAGCAGCCATCCGGGACTAGCGGGGGACAATGAGCAGTTCTTC.

The chain recombines TRBV7-8 with TRBJ2-2; D might be TRBD2 (6 bases). V dropped 3 bases and J dropped 6 bases, with 17 bases sitting between them. Germline values: CDR1 SGHVS, CDR2 FQNEAQ. The CDR3 loop spans 16 amino acids. The CDR3 loop is CASSLTSGSSSGELFF. CDR3 DNA sequence: TGTGCCAGCAGCTTGACCTCCGGGAGTTCCTCCGGGGAGCTGTTTTTT. The variable domain in full, completed from reference TRBV7-8 and TRBJ2-2, reads GAGVSQSPRYKVAKRGQDVALRCDPISGHVSLFWYQQALGQGPEFLTYFQNEAQLDKSGLPSDRFFAERPEGSVSTLKIQRTQQEDSAVYLCASSLTSGSSSGELFFGEGSRLTVL.

This chain joins TRBV24-1 and TRBJ2-5; tentative D call: TRBD1 (6 bases). The CDR3 loop spans 16 amino acids. V lost 4 bases to trimming and J lost 3 bases, with 17 bases between them. CDR1 and CDR2 (germline): KGHDR, SFDVKD. CDR3 nucleotide sequence: TGTGCCACCAGTGACCCAGGGGATGGGGGAAAAGAGACCCAGTACTTC. Amino acid sequence: CATSDPGDGGKETQYF.

This rearrangement joins TRBV12-5 to TRBJ1-5; unclear D gene. Germline V gives CDR1 LGHNT, CDR2 FRNRAP. Trimming shortened V by 2 bases and J by 1 base, and 15 bases separated the two germline ends. The CDR3 contains 17 residues. The DNA of the CDR3 is TGTGCTAGTGGTTTGTGGGTTCTGAGGGAGAGCAATCAGCCCCAGCATTTT. This gives the protein CASGLWVLRESNQPQHF.

The V and J genes are TRBV2 and TRBJ1-1, with 7 bases matching TRBD1. The CDR3 loop spans 13 amino acids. V lost 4 bases, J lost 4 bases, and 3 bases stayed unmatched. The germline CDR1 and CDR2 sequences are SNHLY and FYNNEI. CDR3 amino acids: CASSGRTGTEAFF. CDR3 DNA: TGTGCCAGCAGTGGGAGGACAGGCACTGAAGCTTTCTTT.